The 22 T cell receptor beta chains in this list originate from one sample, sequenced in a study of cytomegalovirus exposure and HLA in healthy donors. In the PCR, 60 Vbeta and 13 Jbeta primers were used. TCRdb keeps only in-frame clones here, not all; method: immunoSEQ multiplex PCR. In the table there are 110,000 or so clones, around 86% of which are singletons. The sequenced material came from PBMCs. These receptors all come from a woman between 25 and 40 years old in good health and CMV-seronegative.

This clone was found once. The genes are TRBV28 and TRBJ1-1; the D gene is possibly TRBD1 (5 bases). Trimming took off 5 bases at V and 1 base at J, with 17 bases between the two ends. There are 16 residues in the CDR3. Germline V CDR1 and CDR2: MDHEN, SYDVKM. In DNA form, the CDR3 reads TGTGCCAGCAGTCGGGGGGGTGAGGGGTCGAACACTGAAGCTTTCTTT. Protein sequence: CASSRGGEGSNTEAFF.

This clone was seen a handful of times. V and J are TRBV7-2 and TRBJ2-1, with 11 bases that match TRBD2. Trimming at V came to 4 bases and at J to 5 bases, leaving 7 bases not matched to a gene. The CDR3 consists of 16 residues. CDR1 and CDR2 from the germline V gene are SGHTA and FQGNSA. CDR3 nucleotide sequence: TGTGCCAGCAGCTCCTCCGGGACTAGCGGTCACAATGAGCAGTTCTTC. This translates into CASSSSGTSGHNEQFF.

V is TRBV19 and J is TRBJ1-4; a weak D match, TRBD1 (5 bases). V was clipped by 8 bases and J by 7 bases, with 17 bases between them. From germline, CDR1 is LNHDA and CDR2 SQIVND (reference sequence). This CDR3 has 14 amino acids. The CDR3 DNA reads as TGTGCCAGTGAGGCACAACCCGGGGGTGAAAAACTGTTTTTT. Its protein product is CASEAQPGGEKLFF.

The gene calls are TRBV5-6 and TRBJ2-3; 9 bases match TRBD1. Losses at the gene ends were 3 bases for V and 4 bases for J; bases not matched to a gene: 6. Germline CDR1 is SGHDT and CDR2 is YYEEEE. This CDR3 contains 15 residues. Here the CDR3 reads CASSSGTGKADTQYF. Written as DNA, the CDR3 is TGTGCCAGCAGCTCCGGGACAGGGAAAGCAGATACGCAGTATTTT.

This clone is judged medium-sized. The V call is TRBV6-6, the J call TRBJ2-7; no definite D call. The CDR3 contains 13 residues. Germline V CDR1 and CDR2: MNHNY, SVGAGI (reference sequence). The V and J ends lost 5 bases and 6 bases respectively, with 14 bases between them. CDR3 nucleotide sequence: TGTGCCAGCAGTCCATACGGTGTTGGCGAGCAGTACTTC. It yields the protein CASSPYGVGEQYF.

CDR3: CASSFIGTGKTNYGYTF. The DNA for the CDR3 is TGCGCCAGCAGCTTTATAGGGACAGGGAAGACTAACTATGGCTACACCTTC. V is TRBV5-1 and J is TRBJ1-2, with TRBD1 matching 9 bases. Germline V gene data show CDR1 as SGHRS and CDR2 as YFSETQ. This CDR3 is 17 amino acids long. After removal of 2 bases from V and 0 bases from J, the junction contained 8 bases not matched to a gene.

This clone was seen just once. The chain is built from TRBV2 and TRBJ2-7; D gene uncertain. V lost 7 bases and J lost 2, with 12 bases in between. This CDR3 has 13 residues. Germline loops: CDR1 SNHLY, CDR2 FYNNEI. CDR3 in DNA: TGTGCCAGCAACCGGCGGCTCGCCTACGAGCAGTACTTC. This codes for CASNRRLAYEQYF.

The chain has TRBV28 and TRBJ2-7; maybe TRBD2 (6 bases). CDR1 and CDR2 from the germline V gene are MDHEN and SYDVKM. The V end was cut by 6 bases, the J end by 3 bases, with 21 bases between. The CDR3 sequence is 16 residues long. In nucleotides, the CDR3 is TGTGCCAGCAGCTACCCCCGTCGTCGGGAGCTCTACGAGCAGTACTTC. As protein: CASSYPRRRELYEQYF. The variable domain in full, completed from reference TRBV28 and TRBJ2-7, reads DVKVTQSSRYLVKRTGEKVFLECVQDMDHENMFWYRQDPGLGLRLIYFSYDVKMKEKGDIPEGYSVSREKKERFSLILESASTNQTSMYLCASSYPRRRELYEQYFGPGTRLTVT.

The CDR3 region has the DNA TGTGCCAGCAGCTCTAGAACGGGTGACTCTGGAAACACCATATATTTT. Residues: CASSSRTGDSGNTIYF. V usage is TRBV5-4 and J usage is TRBJ1-3; unclear D gene. Germline V gene data show CDR1 as SGHNT and CDR2 as YYREEE (reference sequence). The CDR3 has 16 amino acids. Trimming shortened V by 3 bases and J by 0 bases, and 13 bases separated the two germline ends.

The genes are TRBV19 and TRBJ2-1; no clear D gene. This CDR3 has 15 residues. Germline lookup yields CDR1 LNHDA and CDR2 SQIVND (reference sequence). V lost 0 bases and J lost 4, with 10 bases in between. The CDR3: CASSIEENGYNEQFF. The CDR3 bases are TGTGCCAGTAGTATAGAGGAGAATGGATACAATGAGCAGTTCTTC.

A few counts support this clone. The chain uses TRBV18 and TRBJ2-1; 9 nucleotides line up with TRBD2. V shed 3 bases and J 2 bases; nucleotides not matched to a gene: 2. Germline V gene data show CDR1 as KGHSH and CDR2 as LQKENI. The CDR3 length is 15 residues. The CDR3 nucleotides are TGTGCCAGCTCACCCGGACTAGCGCCCTACAATGAGCAGTTCTTC. Translating it yields CASSPGLAPYNEQFF.

This clone was seen a handful of times. CDR3 protein: CASQLDDSLNTEAFF. For the CDR3, the DNA is TGTGCCAGCCAGCTCGATGACAGCCTGAACACTGAAGCTTTCTTT. This rearrangement joins TRBV2 to TRBJ1-1; D might be TRBD1 (5 bases). Trimming cost V 8 bases and J 0 bases, with 16 bases left between them. CDR1 and CDR2 from the germline V gene are SNHLY and FYNNEI. The CDR3 loop spans 15 amino acids.

The chain joins TRBV7-8 to TRBJ2-1; 8 bases align to TRBD2. Germline CDR1 and CDR2: SGHVS and FQNEAQ. Trimming removed 1 base from V and 7 bases from J; junction bases left unmatched: 12. The CDR3 runs 17 residues. Here the CDR3 DNA reads TGTGCCAGCAGCTTAGAATATCGAGGTCCTAGCGGGAATGAGCAGTTCTTC. This codes for CASSLEYRGPSGNEQFF.

V gene TRBV5-1 combines with J gene TRBJ2-7, with TRBD1 identical over 8 bases. J was trimmed by 2 bases and V by 8 bases; bases with no gene match: 9. This CDR3 has 14 amino acids. CDR1 is SGHRS and CDR2 is YFSETQ in the germline V gene. The CDR3 reads CASGRGTGTYEQYF. In DNA form, the CDR3 reads TGCGCCAGTGGGCGAGGGACAGGCACCTACGAGCAGTACTTC.

The V gene is TRBV19, the J gene TRBJ2-1, with 7 bases identical to TRBD1. The CDR3 has 14 residues. From germline, CDR1 is LNHDA and CDR2 SQIVND (reference sequence). Trimming took 5 bases from V and 5 from J; bases not matched to a gene: 6. CDR3 amino acids: CASSSDRRNNEQFF. The CDR3 bases are TGTGCCAGTAGTTCGGACAGGAGAAACAATGAGCAGTTCTTC.

V usage is TRBV28 and J usage is TRBJ2-7; D is unclear. Trimming took 4 bases from V and 0 from J, leaving 13 bases between them. Germline loops: CDR1 MDHEN, CDR2 SYDVKM. CDR3 length: 15 residues. The CDR3 DNA sequence: TGTGCCAGCAGTTATCGGCGACTGGTCTCCTACGAGCAGTACTTC. It specifies CASSYRRLVSYEQYF.

Only a few counts were recorded for this clone. The rearrangement uses TRBV19 and TRBJ2-1, with 7 positions matching TRBD2. V lost 0 bases and J lost 8; bases outside the gene matches: 4. Germline V gene data show CDR1 as LNHDA and CDR2 as SQIVND (reference sequence). This CDR3 spans 14 amino acids. CDR3 amino acids: CASSIDRAGDEQFF. The CDR3 DNA sequence: TGTGCCAGTAGTATAGATCGGGCGGGAGATGAGCAGTTCTTC.

The count of this clone is one. The chain combines TRBV28 with TRBJ2-7, with D perhaps TRBD2 (5 bases). The CDR3 covers 16 residues. The V gene lost 4 bases and the J gene lost 1 base, with 17 bases spanning the gap. The V gene's germline CDR1 is MDHEN and CDR2 SYDVKM. CDR3 coding DNA: TGTGCCAGCAGTTCGATGACTAACCCTCGATCCTACGAGCAGTACTTC. This translates into CASSSMTNPRSYEQYF.

This clone was seen just once. The gene calls are TRBV11-2 and TRBJ1-1; perhaps TRBD1 as D (6 bases). Trimming left V 10 bases short and J 4 bases short, with 16 bases between. CDR3 size: 13 residues. From germline, CDR1 is SGHAT and CDR2 FQNNGV. This CDR3 reads CATVRGGFTEAFF. For the CDR3, the DNA is TGTGCCACCGTTAGGGGGGGGTTCACTGAAGCTTTCTTT.

V usage is TRBV5-4 and J usage is TRBJ1-2; 7 bases align to TRBD1. Germline V CDR1 and CDR2: SGHNT, YYREEE (reference sequence). After removal of 4 bases from V and 8 bases from J, the junction contained 8 bases not matched to a gene. This CDR3 has 13 amino acids. The CDR3 reads CASSSGQVRGYTF. In DNA, the CDR3 is TGTGCCAGCAGCAGCGGACAGGTGCGGGGCTACACCTTC.

The chain has TRBV4-2 and TRBJ2-1; 7 bases match TRBD2. This CDR3 contains 16 residues. The V segment lost 3 bases and the J segment 5 bases; nucleotides outside the gene matches: 10. The germline CDR1 and CDR2 sequences are LGHNA and YNFKEQ. The CDR3 DNA sequence: TGTGCCAGCAGCCAGAAGAGGGAGGGCCTCCACAATGAGCAGTTCTTC. This translates into CASSQKREGLHNEQFF.

The CDR3 here is CAIRGDNSYEQYF. CDR3 nucleotides: TGTGCCATCAGAGGGGACAACTCCTACGAGCAGTACTTC. The V and J genes are TRBV10-3 and TRBJ2-7, with D perhaps TRBD1 (6 bases). Germline V lookup: CDR1 ENHRY, CDR2 SYGVKD. With 6 bases removed from V and 0 bases from J, the gap between germline ends came to 9 bases. The CDR3 has 13 amino acids.